The sequence of this T cell receptor beta chain was determined in a study of shared T cell receptors in the human thymus. Data came from immunoSEQ multiplex PCR; TCRdb stores just in-frame clones and leaves some out. The sample has some 700,000 clones; 75% to 90% are singletons. Germline V lookup: CDR1 SEHNR, CDR2 FQNEAQ (reference sequence). The V and J ends lost 5 bases and 1 base respectively, with 11 bases between them. This CDR3 spans 15 amino acids. Separately, the same data were catalogued under a study of human thymus T cells. From that second work: Donors consisted of healthy Finnish infants (having corrective surgery for congenital heart defects). The thymus was resected at corrective cardiac surgery.

The sequenced sample consisted of thymocytes. The TCR was taken from a girl less than two years old with a congenital heart defect. This chain joins TRBV7-9 and TRBJ2-2, with D unclear. Here the CDR3 reads CASSPSAQNTGELFF. The CDR3 DNA follows: TGTGCCAGCAGCCCCTCTGCACAGAACACCGGGGAGCTGTTTTTT.